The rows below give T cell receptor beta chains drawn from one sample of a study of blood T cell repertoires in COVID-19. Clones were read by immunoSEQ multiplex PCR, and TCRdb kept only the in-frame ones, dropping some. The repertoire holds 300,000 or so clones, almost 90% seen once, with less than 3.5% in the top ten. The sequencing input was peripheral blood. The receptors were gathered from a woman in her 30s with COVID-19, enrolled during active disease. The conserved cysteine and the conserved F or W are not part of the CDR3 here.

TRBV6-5 ASSYSADTGYT
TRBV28 ASVGGMNTEAF
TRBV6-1 ASSEIGGLGYT
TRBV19 ASSSTPSTSYEQY
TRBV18 ASSQGTGNQPQH
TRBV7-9 ASSYVSTEAF
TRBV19 ASSLDRVKTEAF
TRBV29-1 SVQTSGSTDTQY
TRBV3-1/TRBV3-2 ASSSRDRGLGANVLT
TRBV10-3 AIRTGQGGSPLH
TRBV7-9 ASSIRDRGYGNTIY
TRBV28 ASSETSGMNNEQF
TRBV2 ASSAGDNTIY
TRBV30 AWRTGQGSDQPQH
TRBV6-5 ASSYSFQGTEAF
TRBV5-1 ASSRGPLDGELF
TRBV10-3 AISEWGLAGDTGELF
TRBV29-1 SVPIRGGYT
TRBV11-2 ASSFTGTSEYGYT
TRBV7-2 ASSLQYRGDTQY
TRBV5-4 ASSLRAGLSGEQY
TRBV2 ASRVETGNNYGYT
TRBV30 AWSEASGYDSGANVLT
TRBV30 AWSRLVGEAF
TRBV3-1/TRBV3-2 ASSQRRTEQF
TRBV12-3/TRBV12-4 ASSPRDNYGYT
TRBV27 ASSLYGTGAQETQY
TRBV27 ASSFGLAGSYEQY
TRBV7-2 ASSLDGTGGRGHT
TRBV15 ATSRDAGQRIPYGYT
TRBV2 ASRPGQNTDTQY
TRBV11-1 ASSLFEGTNTGELF
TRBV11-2 ASSWTDLNTEAF
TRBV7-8 ASSLFSSGHLSYEQY
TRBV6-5 ASSYSHFQEEQF
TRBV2 ASNQGADGYT
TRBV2 ASKASLALSYNEQF
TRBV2 ASSDFYEQY
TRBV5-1 ASSRDMSSYNSPLH
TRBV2 ASNFGGGRGTEAF
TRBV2 ASSAGQISYEQY
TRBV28 ASSSLIAGGSFYEQY
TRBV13 ASSLKQGATGYT